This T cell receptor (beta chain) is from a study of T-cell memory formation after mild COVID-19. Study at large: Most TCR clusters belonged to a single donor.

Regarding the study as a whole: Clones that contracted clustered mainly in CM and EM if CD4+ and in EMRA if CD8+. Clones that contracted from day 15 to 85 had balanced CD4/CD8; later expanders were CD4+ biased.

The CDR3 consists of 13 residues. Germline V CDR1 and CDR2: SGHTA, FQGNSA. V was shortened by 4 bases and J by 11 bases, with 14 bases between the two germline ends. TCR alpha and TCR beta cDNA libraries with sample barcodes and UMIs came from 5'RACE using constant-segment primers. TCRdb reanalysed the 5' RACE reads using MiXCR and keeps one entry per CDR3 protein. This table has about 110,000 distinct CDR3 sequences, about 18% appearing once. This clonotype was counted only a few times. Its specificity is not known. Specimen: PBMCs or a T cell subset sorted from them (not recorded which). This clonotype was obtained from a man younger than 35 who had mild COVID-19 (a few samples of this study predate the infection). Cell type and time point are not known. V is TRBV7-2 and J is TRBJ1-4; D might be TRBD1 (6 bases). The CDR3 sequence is CASSYGQSGKLFF. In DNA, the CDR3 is TGTGCCAGCAGCTACGGACAGTCTGGCAAACTGTTTTTT. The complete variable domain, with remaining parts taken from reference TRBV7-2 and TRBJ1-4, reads GAGVSQSPSNKVTEKGKDVELRCDPISGHTALYWYRQSLGQGLEFLIYFQGNSAPDKSGLPSDRFSAERTGGSVSTLTIQRTQQEDSAVYLCASSYGQSGKLFFGSGTQLSVL.